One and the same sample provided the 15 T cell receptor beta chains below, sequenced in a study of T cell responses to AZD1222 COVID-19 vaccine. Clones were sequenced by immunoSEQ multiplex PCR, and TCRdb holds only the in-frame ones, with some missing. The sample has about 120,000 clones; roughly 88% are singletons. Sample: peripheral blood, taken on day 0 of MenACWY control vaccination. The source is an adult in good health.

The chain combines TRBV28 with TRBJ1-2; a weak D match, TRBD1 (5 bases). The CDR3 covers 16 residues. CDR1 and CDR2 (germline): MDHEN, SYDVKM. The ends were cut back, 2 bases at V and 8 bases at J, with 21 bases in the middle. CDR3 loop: CASSLPPRTGGRGYTF. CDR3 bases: TGTGCCAGCAGTTTACCACCCCGGACGGGGGGGAGGGGCTACACCTTC.

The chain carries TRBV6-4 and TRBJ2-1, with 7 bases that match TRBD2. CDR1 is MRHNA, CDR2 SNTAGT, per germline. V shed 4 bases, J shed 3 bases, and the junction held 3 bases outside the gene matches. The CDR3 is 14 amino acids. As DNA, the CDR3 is TGTGCCAGCAGTGCCAGCGGGGTCTACAATGAGCAGTTCTTC. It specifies CASSASGVYNEQFF.

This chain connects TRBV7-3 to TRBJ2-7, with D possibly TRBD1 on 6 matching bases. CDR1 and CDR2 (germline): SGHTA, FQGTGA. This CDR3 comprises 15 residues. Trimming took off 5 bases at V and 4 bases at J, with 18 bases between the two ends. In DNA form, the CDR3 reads TGTGCCAGCAGCCCCGCGCCAGGGGAATGGTACGAGCAGTACTTC. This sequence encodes CASSPAPGEWYEQYF.

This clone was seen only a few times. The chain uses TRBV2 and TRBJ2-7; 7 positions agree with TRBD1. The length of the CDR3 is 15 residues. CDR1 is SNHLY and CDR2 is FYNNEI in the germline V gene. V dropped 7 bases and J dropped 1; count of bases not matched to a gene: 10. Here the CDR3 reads CASKTDREASYEQYF. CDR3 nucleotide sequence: TGTGCCAGCAAAACAGACAGGGAAGCGTCCTACGAGCAGTACTTC.

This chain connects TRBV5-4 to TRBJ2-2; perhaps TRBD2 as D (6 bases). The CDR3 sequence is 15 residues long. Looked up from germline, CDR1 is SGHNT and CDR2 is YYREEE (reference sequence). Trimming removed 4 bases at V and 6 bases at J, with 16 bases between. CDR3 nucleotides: TGTGCCAGCAGCCCACCGGGACTCTTCTCCGGGGAGCTGTTTTTT. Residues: CASSPPGLFSGELFF.

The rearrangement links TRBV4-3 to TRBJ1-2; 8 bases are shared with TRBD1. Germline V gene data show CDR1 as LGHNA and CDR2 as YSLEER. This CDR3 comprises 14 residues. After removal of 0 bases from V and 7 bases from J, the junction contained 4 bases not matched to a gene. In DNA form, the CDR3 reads TGCGCCAGCAGCCAAGATAGGACAGGGCTTGGCTACACCTTC. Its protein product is CASSQDRTGLGYTF.

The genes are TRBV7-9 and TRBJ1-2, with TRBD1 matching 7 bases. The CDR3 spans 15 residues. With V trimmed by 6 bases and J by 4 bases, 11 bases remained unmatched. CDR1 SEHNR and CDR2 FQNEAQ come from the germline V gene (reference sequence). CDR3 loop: CASRRTRDRVYGYTF. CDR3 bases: TGTGCCAGCAGAAGAACTCGAGACAGGGTCTATGGCTACACCTTC.

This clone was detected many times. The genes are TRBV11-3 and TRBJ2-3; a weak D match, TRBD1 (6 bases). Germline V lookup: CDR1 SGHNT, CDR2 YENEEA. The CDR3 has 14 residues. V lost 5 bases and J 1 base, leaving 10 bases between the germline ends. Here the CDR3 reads CASSNRVGTDTQYF. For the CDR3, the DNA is TGTGCCAGCAGCAACAGGGTGGGCACAGATACGCAGTATTTT.

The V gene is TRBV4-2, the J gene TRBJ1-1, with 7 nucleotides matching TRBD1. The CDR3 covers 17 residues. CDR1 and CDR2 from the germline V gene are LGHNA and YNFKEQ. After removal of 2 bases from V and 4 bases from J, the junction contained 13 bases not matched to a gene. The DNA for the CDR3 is TGTGCCAGCAGCCAACTCCAGACAGGGCGGTCGGGCACTGAAGCTTTCTTT. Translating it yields CASSQLQTGRSGTEAFF.

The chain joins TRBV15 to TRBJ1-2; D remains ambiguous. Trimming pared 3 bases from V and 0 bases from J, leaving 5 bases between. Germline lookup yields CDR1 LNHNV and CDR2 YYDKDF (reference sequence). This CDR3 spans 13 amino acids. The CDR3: CATSSTANYGYTF. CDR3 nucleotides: TGTGCCACCAGCAGTACAGCTAACTATGGCTACACCTTC.

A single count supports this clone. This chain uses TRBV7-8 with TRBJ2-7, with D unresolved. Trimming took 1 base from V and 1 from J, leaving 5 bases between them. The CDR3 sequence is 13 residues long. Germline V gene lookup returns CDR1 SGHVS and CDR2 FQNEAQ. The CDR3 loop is CASSLVLSYEQYF. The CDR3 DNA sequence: TGTGCCAGCAGCTTAGTCCTTTCCTACGAGCAGTACTTC.

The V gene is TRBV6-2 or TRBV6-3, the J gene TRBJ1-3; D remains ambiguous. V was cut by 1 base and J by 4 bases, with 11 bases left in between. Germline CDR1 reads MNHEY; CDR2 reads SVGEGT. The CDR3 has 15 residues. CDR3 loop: CASSYWGGRGNTIYF. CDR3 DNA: TGTGCCAGCAGTTACTGGGGAGGTCGAGGAAACACCATATATTTT.

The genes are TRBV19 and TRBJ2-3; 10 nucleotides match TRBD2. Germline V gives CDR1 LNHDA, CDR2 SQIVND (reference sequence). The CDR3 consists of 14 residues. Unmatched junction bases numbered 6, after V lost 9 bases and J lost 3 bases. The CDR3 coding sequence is TGTGCCAGCGGGACTAGCGTTTGGACAGATACGCAGTATTTT. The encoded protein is CASGTSVWTDTQYF.

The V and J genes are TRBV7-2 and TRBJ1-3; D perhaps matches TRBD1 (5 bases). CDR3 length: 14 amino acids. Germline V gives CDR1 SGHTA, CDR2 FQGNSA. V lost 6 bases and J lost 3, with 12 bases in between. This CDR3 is CASRDQGGGNTIYF. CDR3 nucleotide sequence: TGTGCCAGCAGAGATCAGGGCGGTGGAAACACCATATATTTT.

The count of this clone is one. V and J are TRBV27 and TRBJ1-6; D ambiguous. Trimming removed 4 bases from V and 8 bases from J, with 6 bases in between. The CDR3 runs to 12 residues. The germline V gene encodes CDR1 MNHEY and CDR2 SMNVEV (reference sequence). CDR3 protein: CASSSGDSPLHF. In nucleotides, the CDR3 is TGTGCCAGCAGTTCCGGAGATTCACCCCTCCACTTT.